What follows are 30 T cell receptor beta chains derived from one specimen sequenced in a study of blood T cell repertoires in COVID-19. Only in-frame clones appear in the TCRdb table, and some are missing; sequencing was by immunoSEQ multiplex PCR. Counted here are about 200,000 clones, about 76% occurring once; the ten biggest clones make up around 5.4%. Sequencing used peripheral blood. These receptors were collected from a woman between 35 and 50 years old with COVID-19, enrolled during active disease.

V usage is TRBV19 and J usage is TRBJ2-1; 13 nucleotides align to TRBD2. Germline V gives CDR1 LNHDA, CDR2 SQIVND (reference sequence). The CDR3 loop spans 14 amino acids. J gave up 9 bases and V 6 bases, and 5 bases lay outside the gene matches. As DNA, the CDR3 is TGTGCCAGTAGAGGACTAGCGGGAGTGGGTGAGCAGTTCTTC. Translation: CASRGLAGVGEQFF.

The J gene is TRBJ2-1, the V gene TRBV29-1; D is possibly TRBD2 (6 bases). Germline V gene lookup returns CDR1 SQVTM and CDR2 ANQGSEA. V shed 2 bases and J shed 3 bases, with 8 bases lying between them. This CDR3 spans 13 amino acids. This CDR3 reads CSVEPGLYNEQFF. For the CDR3, the DNA is TGCAGCGTTGAACCGGGACTCTACAATGAGCAGTTCTTC.

Only a few counts were recorded for this clone. The chain uses TRBV5-6 and TRBJ1-3; TRBD1 might be the D (6 bases). CDR1 is SGHDT and CDR2 is YYEEEE in the germline V gene. There are 17 residues in the CDR3. The V end lost 4 bases, the J end lost 0 bases, and 17 bases lay between the germline ends. CDR3 nucleotide sequence: TGTGCCAGCAGCCCTAACACAGGGTCGAGCTCTGGAAACACCATATATTTT. Translated: CASSPNTGSSSGNTIYF. The entire variable domain, with the rest obtained from reference TRBV5-6 and TRBJ1-3, is as follows: DAGVTQSPTHLIKTRGQQVTLRCSPKSGHDTVSWYQQALGQGPQFIFQYYEEEERQRGNFPDRFSGHQFPNYSSELNVNALLLGDSALYLCASSPNTGSSSGNTIYFGEGSWLTVV.

Only a few counts were recorded for this clone. The chain uses TRBV6-4 and TRBJ2-1; maybe TRBD1 (6 bases). Germline V lookup: CDR1 MRHNA, CDR2 SNTAGT. V lost 3 bases, J lost 0 bases, and 9 bases lay in between. The CDR3 loop spans 15 amino acids. DNA of the CDR3: TGTGCCAGCAGTGAAACAGGGAGCTCCTACAATGAGCAGTTCTTC. Its translation: CASSETGSSYNEQFF.

V and J are TRBV9 and TRBJ2-3, with 10 bases lining up with TRBD1. CDR1 and CDR2 from the germline V gene are SGDLS and YYNGEE. The length of the CDR3 is 19 residues. Trimming at V came to 3 bases and at J to 0 bases, leaving 13 bases not matched to a gene. CDR3 bases: TGTGCCAGCAGCGACAAAAGGACAGGGGGTACCCATAGCACAGATACGCAGTATTTT. Translation gives CASSDKRTGGTHSTDTQYF.

J is TRBJ2-2 and V is TRBV5-1; 8 bases map to TRBD1. V lost 4 bases and J lost 8; bases outside the gene matches: 7. Germline V gene lookup returns CDR1 SGHRS and CDR2 YFSETQ. This CDR3 contains 14 residues. CDR3 DNA: TGCGCCAGCAGCCACCCCGGACAGGGTGGGGAGCTGTTTTTT. Translation gives CASSHPGQGGELFF. Filled out from reference TRBV5-1 and TRBJ2-2, the complete variable domain reads KAGVTQTPRYLIKTRGQQVTLSCSPISGHRSVSWYQQTPGQGLQFLFEYFSETQRNKGNFPGRFSGRQFSNSRSEMNVSTLELGDSALYLCASSHPGQGGELFFGEGSRLTVL.

V and J are TRBV19 and TRBJ2-3; 9 nucleotides agree with TRBD2. CDR1 LNHDA and CDR2 SQIVND come from the germline V gene (reference sequence). The V gene end was trimmed by 3 bases and the J gene end by 2 bases; junction bases not matched to a gene: 3. The length of the CDR3 is 15 residues. The CDR3 region has the DNA TGTGCCAGTAGTATCCGACTAGCGGACACAGATACGCAGTATTTT. This encodes CASSIRLADTDTQYF.

J is TRBJ1-6 and V is TRBV19; D perhaps matches TRBD1 (5 bases). The V gene's germline CDR1 is LNHDA and CDR2 SQIVND (reference sequence). This CDR3 spans 14 amino acids. V was pared by 3 bases and J by 8 bases, with 11 bases between. The CDR3 loop reads CASSIRGRDSPLHF. For the CDR3, the DNA is TGTGCCAGTAGTATTCGGGGGAGAGATTCACCCCTCCACTTT.

This clone is a singleton in its sample. The chain recombines TRBV5-1 with TRBJ1-3; 9 bases map to TRBD1. The CDR3 sequence is 16 residues long. V was pared by 3 bases and J by 1 base, with 5 bases of the junction left unmatched. Germline values: CDR1 SGHRS, CDR2 YFSETQ. The CDR3 nucleotides read TGCGCCAGCAGCTCACCACAGGGGGCTTCTGGAAACACCATATATTTT. Amino acid sequence: CASSSPQGASGNTIYF.

This clone was detected only once. The chain couples TRBV19 to TRBJ1-1, with D maybe TRBD1 (6 bases). Per germline, CDR1 LNHDA and CDR2 SQIVND (reference sequence). V lost 9 bases and J lost 1, with 9 bases in between. CDR3 length equals 12 residues. This chain's CDR3 is CASGQRNTEAFF. The CDR3 nucleotides are TGTGCCAGCGGACAGAGGAACACTGAAGCTTTCTTT.

This clone came up once. The chain combines TRBV7-2 with TRBJ2-3; 9 nucleotides align to TRBD2. CDR1 is SGHTA, CDR2 FQGNSA, per germline. V lost 1 base to trimming and J lost 3 bases; unmatched junction nucleotides: 11. This CDR3 is built from 18 residues. CDR3 amino acids: CASSLGYTVAGVTDTQYF. The CDR3 coding sequence is TGTGCCAGCAGCTTAGGGTATACTGTAGCGGGAGTGACAGATACGCAGTATTTT.

This clone was recorded a few times. This chain links TRBV19 with TRBJ2-7; the D gene is possibly TRBD1 (6 bases). This CDR3 comprises 13 residues. Germline CDR1 is LNHDA and CDR2 is SQIVND (reference sequence). Trimming removed 1 base from V and 4 bases from J, with 8 bases in between. CDR3 coding DNA: TGTGCCAGTAGTATAGCGGACAGATACGAGCAGTACTTC. Its protein product is CASSIADRYEQYF. The whole variable domain, filled in from reference TRBV19 and TRBJ2-7, reads DGGITQSPKYLFRKEGQNVTLSCEQNLNHDAMYWYRQDPGQGLRLIYYSQIVNDFQKGDIAEGYSVSREKKESFPLTVTSAQKNPTAFYLCASSIADRYEQYFGPGTRLTVT.

V usage is TRBV9 and J usage is TRBJ1-3; weak D call: TRBD1 (6 bases). From germline, CDR1 is SGDLS and CDR2 YYNGEE. The CDR3 totals 15 residues. Deletions cut 3 bases from V and 4 bases from J, with 14 bases between. The CDR3 DNA sequence: TGTGCCAGCAGCGGTAATGTAGGGGGAGGAAACACCATATATTTT. Residues: CASSGNVGGGNTIYF.

The chain combines TRBV11-2 with TRBJ2-7; unclear D gene. Germline-derived CDR1 and CDR2 are SGHAT and FQNNGV. This CDR3 has 15 amino acids. Trimming removed 1 base at V and 0 bases at J, with 10 bases between. This chain's CDR3 is CASSLVGGSSYEQYF. CDR3 in DNA: TGTGCCAGCAGCTTAGTAGGCGGCAGCTCCTACGAGCAGTACTTC.

This CDR3 is CAWTLGGTGNQPQHF. The CDR3 nucleotides read TGTGCCTGGACTCTAGGGGGCACGGGTAATCAGCCCCAGCATTTT. This chain links TRBV30 with TRBJ1-5, with 7 bases identical to TRBD1. The trim removed 4 bases at V and 4 bases at J, leaving 10 bases unmatched. CDR1 is GTSNPN, CDR2 SVGIG, per germline (reference sequence). The CDR3 has 15 residues. The full variable domain, its missing parts supplied by reference TRBV30 and TRBJ1-5, is SQTIHQWPATLVQPVGSPLSLECTVEGTSNPNLYWYRQAAGRGLQLLFYSVGIGQISSEVPQNLSASRPQDRQFILSSKKLLLSDSGFYLCAWTLGGTGNQPQHFGDGTRLSIL.

Only one count was recorded for this clone. DNA for the CDR3: TGTGCCAGCAGTGAAGCTGGGGCAGGGGGCTCCTATGGCTACACCTTC. Translated: CASSEAGAGGSYGYTF. This sequence joins TRBV6-1 and TRBJ1-2, with TRBD1 matching over 8 bases. Germline CDR1 reads MNHNS; CDR2 reads SASEGT. V was pared by 0 bases and J by 4 bases, with 7 bases of the junction left unmatched. The CDR3 covers 16 residues.

The genes are TRBV30 and TRBJ2-3, with 8 bases fitting TRBD1. The length of the CDR3 is 15 residues. From germline, CDR1 is GTSNPN and CDR2 SVGIG (reference sequence). J gave up 4 bases and V 2 bases, and 8 bases lay outside the gene matches. The CDR3 here is CAWSLKQGDPDTQYF. CDR3 bases: TGTGCCTGGAGTCTCAAACAGGGGGATCCAGATACGCAGTATTTT.

The chain joins TRBV6-2 or TRBV6-3 to TRBJ2-3, with D maybe TRBD2 (7 bases). This CDR3 spans 15 amino acids. Trimming pared 4 bases from V and 0 bases from J, leaving 11 bases between. Germline CDR1 is MNHEY and CDR2 is SVGEGT. The CDR3 DNA sequence: TGTGCCAGCAGTTGGGAGGGGGTTAGCACAGATACGCAGTATTTT. This sequence encodes CASSWEGVSTDTQYF.

This clone was counted only a few times. The genes are TRBV6-5 and TRBJ2-1; TRBD1 matches at 9 bases. The CDR3 loop spans 15 amino acids. Germline CDR1 is MNHEY and CDR2 is SVGAGI. V shed 2 bases and J 7 bases; nucleotides not matched to a gene: 6. CDR3 protein: CASSYMGQGMNEQFF. The CDR3 DNA reads TGTGCCAGCAGTTACATGGGACAGGGAATGAATGAGCAGTTCTTC.

This clone was detected once. The chain has TRBV6-1 and TRBJ1-2; D may be TRBD1 (5 bases). Per the germline V gene, CDR1 is MNHNS and CDR2 is SASEGT. This CDR3 has 17 amino acids. V was cut by 4 bases and J by 1 base, with 19 bases left in between. The CDR3 DNA follows: TGTGCCAGCAGTGTGACAGCCCCAAGGGCCTTTAACTATGGCTACACCTTC. Encoded protein: CASSVTAPRAFNYGYTF.

The chain recombines TRBV9 with TRBJ2-2; 10 nucleotides line up with TRBD1. The CDR3 loop spans 16 amino acids. V lost 6 bases to trimming and J lost 5 bases; unmatched junction nucleotides: 10. CDR1 and CDR2 (germline): SGDLS, YYNGEE. CDR3 nucleotides: TGTGCCAGCAACCCAGGGACAGGGGCGGATACCGGGGAGCTGTTTTTT. It codes for CASNPGTGADTGELFF.

Remarks on this clone: The sample has other DNA sequences that encode this CDR3 too. This chain links TRBV3-1 (or the pseudogene TRBV3-2) with TRBJ1-4, with 8 bases identical to TRBD1. In germline, CDR1 is LGHDT, CDR2 YNNKEL (reference sequence). V gave up 4 bases and J gave up 3 bases; unmatched junction bases: 7. The CDR3 loop spans 16 amino acids. The CDR3 sequence: CASSPFRTGSNEKLFF. Here the CDR3 DNA reads TGTGCCAGCAGCCCCTTTCGGACAGGGTCTAATGAAAAACTGTTTTTT.

This clone was detected only once. The V call is TRBV7-9, the J call TRBJ2-7, with a weak D call TRBD2 (5 bases). The ends were cut back, 5 bases at V and 2 bases at J, with 16 bases in the middle. Germline CDR1 is SEHNR and CDR2 is FQNEAQ (reference sequence). The CDR3 loop spans 15 amino acids. The CDR3 DNA sequence: TGTGCCAGCAGCACCCAGATGGACGGGACCTACGAGCAGTACTTC. This gives the protein CASSTQMDGTYEQYF.

This chain links TRBV5-1 with TRBJ1-2; D might be TRBD1 (5 bases). Germline assignment: CDR1 SGHRS and CDR2 YFSETQ. The CDR3 is made up of 12 amino acids. V dropped 4 bases and J dropped 4 bases, with 8 bases sitting between them. For the CDR3, the DNA is TGCGCCAGCAGCACCGACAGCTATGGCTACACCTTC. Translation gives CASSTDSYGYTF.

On this clone itself: Other nucleotide sequences in the sample specify the same CDR3. The chain links TRBV7-9 to TRBJ1-1; D is possibly TRBD1 (5 bases). V dropped 2 bases and J dropped 2 bases, with 9 bases sitting between them. CDR1 and CDR2 (germline): SEHNR, FQNEAQ (reference sequence). The CDR3 has 14 amino acids. Written as DNA, the CDR3 is TGTGCCAGCAGCTTAACGGGGGGAAACACTGAAGCTTTCTTT. It translates to CASSLTGGNTEAFF.

The chain carries TRBV4-3 and TRBJ2-2, with 7 bases that match TRBD2. V was clipped by 0 bases and J by 4 bases; unmatched bases: 5. The CDR3 sequence is 16 residues long. Germline V CDR1 and CDR2: LGHNA, YSLEER. CDR3 nucleotide sequence: TGCGCCAGCAGCCAAGATAAAACTAGCGTCACCGGGGAGCTGTTTTTT. This gives the protein CASSQDKTSVTGELFF.

V is TRBV6-6 and J is TRBJ2-2, with TRBD1 matching over 8 bases. CDR3 length: 14 residues. Losses at the gene ends were 6 bases for V and 5 bases for J; bases not matched to a gene: 5. CDR1 and CDR2 from the germline V gene are MNHNY and SVGAGI (reference sequence). CDR3 in DNA: TGTGCCAGCAGACCAGGGGGCCCAACCGGGGAGCTGTTTTTT. Translated: CASRPGGPTGELFF.

Regarding this clone: The same CDR3 is also encoded by other DNA sequences in this sample. The chain joins TRBV4-1 to TRBJ1-3; TRBD1 might be the D (5 bases). Germline values: CDR1 MGHRA, CDR2 YSYEKL. The CDR3 is 16 residues long. V gave up 0 bases and J gave up 4 bases, with 13 bases separating them. CDR3 in DNA: TGCGCCAGCAGCCAAGAGGGGCAGCTCTCGGGAAACACCATATATTTT. Residues: CASSQEGQLSGNTIYF.

The V and J genes are TRBV19 and TRBJ1-5; a weak D match, TRBD1 (5 bases). The germline CDR1 and CDR2 sequences are LNHDA and SQIVND (reference sequence). With 5 bases removed from V and 0 bases from J, the gap between germline ends came to 11 bases. There are 15 residues in the CDR3. CDR3 residues: CASSAQGPSNQPQHF. The CDR3 DNA follows: TGTGCCAGTAGTGCCCAGGGCCCTAGCAATCAGCCCCAGCATTTT.

There are a few counts of this clone. The chain employs TRBV6-6 and TRBJ2-2; D is ambiguous. The length of the CDR3 is 15 residues. Germline assignment: CDR1 MNHNY and CDR2 SVGAGI (reference sequence). V gave up 0 bases and J gave up 4 bases, with 9 bases separating them. The CDR3 DNA follows: TGTGCCAGCAGTTACTCCTTCGGGTCCACCGGGGAGCTGTTTTTT. Residues: CASSYSFGSTGELFF.